The present entry profiles one T cell receptor (beta chain) with its context. Antigen specificity is unknown. The data were obtained in a study of T-cell reconstitution after alpha-beta-depleted transplantation in children. Study-wide findings and caveats: Surviving recipient cells, namely T cells and thymic progenitors, were the source of high day-60 TCRbeta diversity in some patients. Expanded graft clones, several hundred of them, were reportedly the source of alpha-beta T cells about two months after transplant.

Preparation of the TCRbeta library used unique molecular identifiers. MiXCR, applied by TCRdb to the PCR reads, yields one record per CDR3 protein. In the table there are more than 400,000 distinct CDR3 sequences, 43% of which are singletons. The sample was PBMCs, taken before TCRalphabeta/CD19-depleted stem cell transplant. The TCR sequence derives from a girl aged 2-9 years with aplastic anemia, due to receive a stem cell transplant.

The CDR3 protein is CASSGTYANTEAFF. In DNA form, the CDR3 reads TGTGCCAGCAGTGGTACCTACGCGAACACTGAAGCTTTCTTT. The rearrangement uses TRBV6-1 and TRBJ1-1; D call uncertain. This CDR3 comprises 14 residues. V dropped 4 bases and J dropped 1 base, with 10 bases sitting between them. The germline V gene has CDR1 MNHNS and CDR2 SASEGT.